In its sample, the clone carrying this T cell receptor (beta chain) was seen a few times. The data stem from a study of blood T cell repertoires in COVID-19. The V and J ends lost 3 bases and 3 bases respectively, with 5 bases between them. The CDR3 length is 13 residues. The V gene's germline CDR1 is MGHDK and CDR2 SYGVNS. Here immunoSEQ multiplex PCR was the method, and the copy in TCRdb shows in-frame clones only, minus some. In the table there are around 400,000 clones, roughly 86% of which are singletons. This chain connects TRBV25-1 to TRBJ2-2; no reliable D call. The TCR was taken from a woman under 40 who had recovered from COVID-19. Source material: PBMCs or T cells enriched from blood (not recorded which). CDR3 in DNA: TGTGCCAGCAGTGAGCGGTACACCGGGGAGCTGTTTTTT. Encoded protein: CASSERYTGELFF.